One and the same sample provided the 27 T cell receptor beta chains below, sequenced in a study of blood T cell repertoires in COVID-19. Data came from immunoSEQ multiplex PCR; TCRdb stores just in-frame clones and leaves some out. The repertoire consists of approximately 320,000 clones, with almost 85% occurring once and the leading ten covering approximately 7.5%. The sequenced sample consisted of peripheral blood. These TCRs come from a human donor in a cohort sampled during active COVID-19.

CDR3 region: CASSFVGRAGEKLFF. As DNA, the CDR3 is TGTGCCAGCAGCTTTGTTGGGCGGGCGGGGGAAAAACTGTTTTTT. V gene TRBV7-2 combines with J gene TRBJ1-4; D remains ambiguous. The germline V gene encodes CDR1 SGHTA and CDR2 FQGNSA. Trimming removed 3 bases from V and 8 bases from J, with 16 bases in between. CDR3 length equals 15 residues. Together with reference TRBV7-2 and TRBJ1-4, the CDR3 gives the full variable domain: GAGVSQSPSNKVTEKGKDVELRCDPISGHTALYWYRQSLGQGLEFLIYFQGNSAPDKSGLPSDRFSAERTGGSVSTLTIQRTQQEDSAVYLCASSFVGRAGEKLFFGSGTQLSVL.

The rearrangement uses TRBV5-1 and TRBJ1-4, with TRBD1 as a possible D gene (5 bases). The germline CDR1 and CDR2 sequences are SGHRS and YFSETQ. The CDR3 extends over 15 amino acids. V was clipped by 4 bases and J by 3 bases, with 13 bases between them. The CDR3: CASSGTGHANEKLFF. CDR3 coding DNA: TGCGCCAGCAGCGGAACAGGACATGCTAATGAAAAACTGTTTTTT.

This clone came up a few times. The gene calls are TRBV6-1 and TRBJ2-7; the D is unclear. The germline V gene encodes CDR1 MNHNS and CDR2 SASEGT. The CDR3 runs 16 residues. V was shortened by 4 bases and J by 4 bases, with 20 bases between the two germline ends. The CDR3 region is CASSGVRPGRSYEQYF. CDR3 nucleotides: TGTGCCAGCAGTGGGGTAAGACCAGGCCGTTCGTACGAGCAGTACTTC.

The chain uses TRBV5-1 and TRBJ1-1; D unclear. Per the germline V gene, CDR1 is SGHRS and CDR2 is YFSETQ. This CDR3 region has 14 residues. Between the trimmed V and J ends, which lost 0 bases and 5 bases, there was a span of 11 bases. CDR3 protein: CASSLGEGFTEAFF. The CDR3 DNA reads TGCGCCAGCAGCTTGGGAGAGGGTTTTACTGAAGCTTTCTTT.

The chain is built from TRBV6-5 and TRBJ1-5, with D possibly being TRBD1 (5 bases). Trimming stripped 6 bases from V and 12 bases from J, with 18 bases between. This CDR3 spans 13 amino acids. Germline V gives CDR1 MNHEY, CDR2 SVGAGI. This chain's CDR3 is CASSSKTAMNQHF. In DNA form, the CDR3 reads TGTGCCAGCAGCTCAAAGACAGCAATGAACCAGCATTTT.

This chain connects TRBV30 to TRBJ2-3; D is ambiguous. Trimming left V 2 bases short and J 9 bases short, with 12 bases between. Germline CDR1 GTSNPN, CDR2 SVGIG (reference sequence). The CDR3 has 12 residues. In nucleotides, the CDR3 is TGTGCCTGGAGTACTCCCCCCGGGACGCAGTATTTT. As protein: CAWSTPPGTQYF.

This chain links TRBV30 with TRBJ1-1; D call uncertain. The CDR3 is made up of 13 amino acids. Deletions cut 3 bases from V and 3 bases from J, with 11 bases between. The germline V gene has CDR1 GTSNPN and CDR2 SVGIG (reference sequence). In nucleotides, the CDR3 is TGTGCCTGGAGCCGGCTCGAGGACACTGAAGCTTTCTTT. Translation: CAWSRLEDTEAFF. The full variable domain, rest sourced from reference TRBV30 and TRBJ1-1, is SQTIHQWPATLVQPVGSPLSLECTVEGTSNPNLYWYRQAAGRGLQLLFYSVGIGQISSEVPQNLSASRPQDRQFILSSKKLLLSDSGFYLCAWSRLEDTEAFFGQGTRLTVV.

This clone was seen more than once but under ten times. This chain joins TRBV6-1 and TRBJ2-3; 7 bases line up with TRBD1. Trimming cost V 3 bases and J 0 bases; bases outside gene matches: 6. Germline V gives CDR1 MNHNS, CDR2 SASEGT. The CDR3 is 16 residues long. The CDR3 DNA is TGTGCCAGCAGTGATAGGGGGCCAACTAGCACAGATACGCAGTATTTT. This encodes CASSDRGPTSTDTQYF.

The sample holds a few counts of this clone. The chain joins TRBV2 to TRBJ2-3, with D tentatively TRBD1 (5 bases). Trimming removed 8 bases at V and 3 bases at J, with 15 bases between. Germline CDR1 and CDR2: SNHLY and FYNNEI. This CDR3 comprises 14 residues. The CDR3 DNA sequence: TGTGCCAGCTCCAGGGAAGGGAAAACAGATACGCAGTATTTT. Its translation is CASSREGKTDTQYF.

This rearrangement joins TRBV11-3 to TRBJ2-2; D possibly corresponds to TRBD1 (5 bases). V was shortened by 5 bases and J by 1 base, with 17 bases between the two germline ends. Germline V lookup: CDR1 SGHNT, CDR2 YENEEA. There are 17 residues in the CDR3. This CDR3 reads CASSDPRESENTGELFF. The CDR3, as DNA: TGTGCCAGCAGCGACCCCAGGGAAAGCGAGAACACCGGGGAGCTGTTTTTT.

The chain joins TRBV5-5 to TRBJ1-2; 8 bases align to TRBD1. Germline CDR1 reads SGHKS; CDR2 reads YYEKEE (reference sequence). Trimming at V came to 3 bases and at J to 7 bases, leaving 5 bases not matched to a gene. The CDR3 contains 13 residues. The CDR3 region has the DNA TGTGCCAGCAGCTGGACAGGGAATGGTGGCTACACCTTC. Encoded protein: CASSWTGNGGYTF.

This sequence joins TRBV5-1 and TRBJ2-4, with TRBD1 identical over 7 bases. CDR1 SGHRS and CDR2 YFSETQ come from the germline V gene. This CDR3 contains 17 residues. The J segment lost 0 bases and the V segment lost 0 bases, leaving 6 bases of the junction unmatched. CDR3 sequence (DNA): TGCGCCAGCAGCTTGGAATACAGGGGAAAAGCCAAAAACATTCAGTACTTC. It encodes CASSLEYRGKAKNIQYF.

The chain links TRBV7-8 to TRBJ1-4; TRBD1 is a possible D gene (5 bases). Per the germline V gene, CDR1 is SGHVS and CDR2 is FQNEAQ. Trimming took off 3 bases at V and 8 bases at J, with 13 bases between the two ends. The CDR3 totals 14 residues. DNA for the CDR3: TGTGCCAGCAGCTTTGAAGGGGCGAGGGAAAAACTGTTTTTT. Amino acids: CASSFEGAREKLFF. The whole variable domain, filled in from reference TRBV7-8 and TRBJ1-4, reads GAGVSQSPRYKVAKRGQDVALRCDPISGHVSLFWYQQALGQGPEFLTYFQNEAQLDKSGLPSDRFFAERPEGSVSTLKIQRTQQEDSAVYLCASSFEGAREKLFFGSGTQLSVL.

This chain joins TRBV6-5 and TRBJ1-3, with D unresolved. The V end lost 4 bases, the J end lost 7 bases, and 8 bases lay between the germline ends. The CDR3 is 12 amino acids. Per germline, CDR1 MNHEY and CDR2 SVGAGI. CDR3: CASSFSGNTIYF. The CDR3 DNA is TGTGCCAGCAGTTTCTCCGGGAACACCATATATTTT.

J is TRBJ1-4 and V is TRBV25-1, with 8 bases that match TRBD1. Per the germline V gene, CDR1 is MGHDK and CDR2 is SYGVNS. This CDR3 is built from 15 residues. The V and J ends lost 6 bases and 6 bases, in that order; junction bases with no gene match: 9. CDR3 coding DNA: TGTGCCAGCAGAAAAACTACAGGGGGAGATGAAAAACTGTTTTTT. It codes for CASRKTTGGDEKLFF.

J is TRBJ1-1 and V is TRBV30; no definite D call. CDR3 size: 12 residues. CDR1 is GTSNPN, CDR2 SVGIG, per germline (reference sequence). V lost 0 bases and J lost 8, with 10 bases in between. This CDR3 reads CAWSVPGGEAFF. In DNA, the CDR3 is TGTGCCTGGAGTGTACCCGGAGGGGAAGCTTTCTTT. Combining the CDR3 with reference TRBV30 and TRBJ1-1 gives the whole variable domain SQTIHQWPATLVQPVGSPLSLECTVEGTSNPNLYWYRQAAGRGLQLLFYSVGIGQISSEVPQNLSASRPQDRQFILSSKKLLLSDSGFYLCAWSVPGGEAFFGQGTRLTVV.

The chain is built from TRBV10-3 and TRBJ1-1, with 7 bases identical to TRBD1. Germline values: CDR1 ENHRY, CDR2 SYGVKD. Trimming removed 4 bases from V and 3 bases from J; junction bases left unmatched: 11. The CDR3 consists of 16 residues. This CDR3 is CAISARGPFGDTEAFF. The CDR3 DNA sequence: TGTGCCATCAGTGCGAGGGGGCCGTTTGGGGACACTGAAGCTTTCTTT.

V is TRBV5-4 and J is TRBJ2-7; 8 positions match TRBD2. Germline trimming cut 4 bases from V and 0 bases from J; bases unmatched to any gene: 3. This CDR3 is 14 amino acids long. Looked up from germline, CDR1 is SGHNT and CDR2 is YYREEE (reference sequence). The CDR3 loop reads CASSGGGSSYEQYF. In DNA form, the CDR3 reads TGTGCCAGCAGCGGCGGGGGGTCCTCCTACGAGCAGTACTTC. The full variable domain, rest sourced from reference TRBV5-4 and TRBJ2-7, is ETGVTQSPTHLIKTRGQQVTLRCSSQSGHNTVSWYQQALGQGPQFIFQYYREEENGRGNFPPRFSGLQFPNYSSELNVNALELDDSALYLCASSGGGSSYEQYFGPGTRLTVT.

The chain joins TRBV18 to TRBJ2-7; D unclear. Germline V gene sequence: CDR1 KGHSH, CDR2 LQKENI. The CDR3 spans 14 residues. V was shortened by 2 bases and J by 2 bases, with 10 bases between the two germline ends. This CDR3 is CASSPWQVPYEQYF. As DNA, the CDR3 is TGTGCCAGCTCACCATGGCAGGTCCCCTACGAGCAGTACTTC.

The CDR3 DNA is TGCGCCAGCAGCTCCGTGGGGGGCTCTGGAAACACCATATATTTT. It encodes CASSSVGGSGNTIYF. This rearrangement joins TRBV5-1 to TRBJ1-3, with D possibly being TRBD1 (5 bases). Trimming removed 3 bases at V and 0 bases at J, with 10 bases between. CDR1 is SGHRS, CDR2 YFSETQ, per germline. This CDR3 has 15 residues.

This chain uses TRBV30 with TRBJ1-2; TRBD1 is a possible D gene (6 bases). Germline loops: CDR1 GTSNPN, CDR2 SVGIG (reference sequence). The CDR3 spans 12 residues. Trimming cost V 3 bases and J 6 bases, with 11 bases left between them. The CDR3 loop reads CAWRVGADGYTF. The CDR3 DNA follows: TGTGCCTGGAGGGTGGGGGCGGATGGCTACACCTTC.

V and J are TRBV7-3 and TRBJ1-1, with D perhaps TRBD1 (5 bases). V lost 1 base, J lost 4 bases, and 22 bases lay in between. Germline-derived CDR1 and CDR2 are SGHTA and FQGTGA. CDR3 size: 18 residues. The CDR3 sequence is CASSLILARDCRGTEAFF. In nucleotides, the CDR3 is TGTGCCAGCAGCTTAATATTGGCCCGGGACTGCCGAGGCACTGAAGCTTTCTTT.

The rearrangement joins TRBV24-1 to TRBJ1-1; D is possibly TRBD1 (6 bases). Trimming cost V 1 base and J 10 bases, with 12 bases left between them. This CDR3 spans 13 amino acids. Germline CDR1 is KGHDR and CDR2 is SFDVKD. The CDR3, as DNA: TGTGCCACCAGTGATTTCAACAGGGTATCAGCTTTCTTT. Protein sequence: CATSDFNRVSAFF.

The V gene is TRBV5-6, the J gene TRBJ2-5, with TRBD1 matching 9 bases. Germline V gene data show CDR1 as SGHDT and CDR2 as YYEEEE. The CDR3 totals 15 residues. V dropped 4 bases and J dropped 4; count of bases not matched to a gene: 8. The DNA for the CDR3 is TGTGCCAGCAGCCATGACAGGGGGAGAAGAGAGACCCAGTACTTC. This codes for CASSHDRGRRETQYF.

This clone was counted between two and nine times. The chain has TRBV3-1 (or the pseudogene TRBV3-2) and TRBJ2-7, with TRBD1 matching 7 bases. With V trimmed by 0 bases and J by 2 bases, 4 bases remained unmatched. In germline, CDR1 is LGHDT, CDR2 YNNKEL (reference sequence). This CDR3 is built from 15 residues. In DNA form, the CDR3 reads TGTGCCAGCAGCCAAGAGGGGACAGTAGCCTACGAGCAGTACTTC. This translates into CASSQEGTVAYEQYF.

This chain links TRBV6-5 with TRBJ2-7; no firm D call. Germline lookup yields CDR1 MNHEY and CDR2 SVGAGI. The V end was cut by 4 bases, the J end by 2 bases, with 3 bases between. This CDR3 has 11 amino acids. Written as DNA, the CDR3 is TGTGCCAGCAGTTCAGCCTACGAGCAGTACTTC. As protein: CASSSAYEQYF.

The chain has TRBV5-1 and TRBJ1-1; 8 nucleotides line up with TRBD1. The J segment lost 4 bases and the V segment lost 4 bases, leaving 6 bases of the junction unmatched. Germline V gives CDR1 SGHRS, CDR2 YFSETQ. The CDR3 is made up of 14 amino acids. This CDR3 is CASSGGQAVTEAFF. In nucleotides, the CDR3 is TGCGCCAGCAGCGGGGGACAGGCGGTCACTGAAGCTTTCTTT.